The rows below give T cell receptor beta chains drawn from one sample of a study of T cell responses to AZD1222 COVID-19 vaccine. Repertoires were generated with immunoSEQ multiplex PCR, while TCRdb's copy carries only in-frame clones and drops some. This table has about 160,000 clones, 90% appearing once. The sequences come from peripheral blood, collected on day 0 of AZD1222 vaccination. These receptors originate from an adult in good health. CDR3s include the opening cysteine and the closing phenylalanine or tryptophan. A D gene is named only where the DNA matches it firmly. Clone size is shown for a subset of rows, as once, few, many or a class of expanded clone.

D gene: -; clone size: -; V gene: TRBV6-1; J gene: TRBJ1-1; CDR3 DNA: TGTGCCAGCAGTGATGAGGGGATACACACTGAAGCTTTCTTT; CDR3 protein: CASSDEGIHTEAFF
D gene: -; clone size: -; V gene: TRBV7-6; J gene: TRBJ2-2; CDR3 DNA: TGTGCCAGCAGCTTAGGTTCCGGCAAGAAGAACACCGGGGAGCTGTTTTTT; CDR3 protein: CASSLGSGKKNTGELFF
D gene: -; clone size: -; V gene: TRBV14; J gene: TRBJ2-3; CDR3 DNA: TGTGCCAGCAGCCAAGGGTTCTTGGACATCCCAGGCGCTACGCAGTATTTT; CDR3 protein: CASSQGFLDIPGATQYF
D gene: TRBD1; clone size: -; V gene: TRBV4-3; J gene: TRBJ1-2; CDR3 DNA: TGCGCCAGCAGCCAAGATTGGGGACAGGGGGCCCCCTATGGCTACACCTTC; CDR3 protein: CASSQDWGQGAPYGYTF
D gene: TRBD2; clone size: once; V gene: TRBV5-1; J gene: TRBJ2-3; CDR3 DNA: TGCGCCAGCAGCTTGGCTAGCGGGGGGTTCACAGATACGCAGTATTTT; CDR3 protein: CASSLASGGFTDTQYF
D gene: -; clone size: few; V gene: TRBV5-1; J gene: TRBJ1-1; CDR3 DNA: TGCGCCAGCAGCCCTCTCGCAAGGGGCTTGGACACTGAAGCTTTCTTT; CDR3 protein: CASSPLARGLDTEAFF
D gene: -; clone size: -; V gene: TRBV5-1; J gene: TRBJ1-2; CDR3 DNA: TGCGCCAGCAGCACTACCCTGGCGGATGGCTACACCTTC; CDR3 protein: CASSTTLADGYTF
D gene: -; clone size: once; V gene: TRBV6-2/TRBV6-3; J gene: TRBJ2-2; CDR3 DNA: TGTGCCAGCAGTTACGGCGGGGAGCTGTTTTTT; CDR3 protein: CASSYGGELFF
D gene: -; clone size: few; V gene: TRBV7-9; J gene: TRBJ1-2; CDR3 DNA: TGTGCCAGCAGCTTGGTGAGGGTGGACTATGGCTACACCTTC; CDR3 protein: CASSLVRVDYGYTF
D gene: -; clone size: -; V gene: TRBV10-3; J gene: TRBJ2-3; CDR3 DNA: TGTGCCATCAGTGAAAGGTATACAGATACGCAGTATTTT; CDR3 protein: CAISERYTDTQYF
D gene: -; clone size: -; V gene: TRBV4-3; J gene: TRBJ1-2; CDR3 DNA: TGCGCCAGCAGCCAAGATCACGGACACTATGGCTACACCTTC; CDR3 protein: CASSQDHGHYGYTF
D gene: TRBD1; clone size: -; V gene: TRBV30; J gene: TRBJ1-2; CDR3 DNA: TGTGCCTGGAGTGGGACAGGGTTTGGCTACACCTTC; CDR3 protein: CAWSGTGFGYTF
D gene: -; clone size: -; V gene: TRBV21-1; J gene: TRBJ1-2; CDR3 DNA: TGTGCCAGCAGCAAGATACAGACAAAGTTAGCTAACTATGGCTACACCTTC; CDR3 protein: CASSKIQTKLANYGYTF
D gene: -; clone size: -; V gene: TRBV11-2; J gene: TRBJ2-1; CDR3 DNA: TGTGCCAGCAGCTTAGACAATGAGCAGTTCTTC; CDR3 protein: CASSLDNEQFF
D gene: -; clone size: -; V gene: TRBV6-5; J gene: TRBJ2-2; CDR3 DNA: TGTGCCAGCAGACCCACCGGGGGAGGCGGGGAGCTGTTTTTT; CDR3 protein: CASRPTGGGGELFF
D gene: TRBD1; clone size: -; V gene: TRBV18; J gene: TRBJ1-6; CDR3 DNA: TGTGCCAGCTCACCAGGAGAGGGGGCGAATTCACCCCTCCACTTT; CDR3 protein: CASSPGEGANSPLHF
D gene: TRBD1; clone size: -; V gene: TRBV5-4; J gene: TRBJ1-2; CDR3 DNA: TGTGCCAGCAGCCCGCCCGACAGGGGAGGCTATGGCTACACCTTC; CDR3 protein: CASSPPDRGGYGYTF
D gene: -; clone size: -; V gene: TRBV11-3; J gene: TRBJ2-3; CDR3 DNA: TGTGCCAGCAGCTTTAGCACAGATACGCAGTATTTT; CDR3 protein: CASSFSTDTQYF
D gene: -; clone size: -; V gene: TRBV5-1; J gene: TRBJ1-4; CDR3 DNA: TGCGCCAGCCCACCTAGGGGAAGGGAAAAACTGTTTTTT; CDR3 protein: CASPPRGREKLFF
D gene: TRBD1; clone size: -; V gene: TRBV28; J gene: TRBJ1-5; CDR3 DNA: TGTGCCAGCGGCGTACAGGGGGGAAGCAATCAGCCCCAGCATTTT; CDR3 protein: CASGVQGGSNQPQHF
D gene: TRBD2; clone size: once; V gene: TRBV7-2; J gene: TRBJ2-3; CDR3 DNA: TGTGCCAGCACCTCAGATAGCGGGAGAAGGGCAGATACGCAGTATTTT; CDR3 protein: CASTSDSGRRADTQYF
D gene: -; clone size: -; V gene: TRBV7-3; J gene: TRBJ2-2; CDR3 DNA: TGTGCCAGCAGCTCCCTTTATAACGGGGAGCTGTTTTTT; CDR3 protein: CASSSLYNGELFF
D gene: -; clone size: -; V gene: TRBV19; J gene: TRBJ2-2; CDR3 DNA: TGTGCCAGTAGCAACGTGAACACCGGGGAGCTGTTTTTT; CDR3 protein: CASSNVNTGELFF
D gene: -; clone size: -; V gene: TRBV6-5; J gene: TRBJ1-4; CDR3 DNA: TGTGCCAGCACGTCAGGGACGGTTGAAAAACTGTTTTTT; CDR3 protein: CASTSGTVEKLFF
D gene: TRBD1; clone size: -; V gene: TRBV3-1/TRBV3-2; J gene: TRBJ1-1; CDR3 DNA: TGTGCCAGCAGCTGGGGGACAGCGAACACTGAAGCTTTCTTT; CDR3 protein: CASSWGTANTEAFF
D gene: TRBD1; clone size: once; V gene: TRBV5-1; J gene: TRBJ1-6; CDR3 DNA: TGCGCCAGCAGCGCGAGACCGGGGACAGGGGAGGTTCCCCTCCACTTT; CDR3 protein: CASSARPGTGEVPLHF
D gene: TRBD1; clone size: -; V gene: TRBV24-1; J gene: TRBJ1-2; CDR3 DNA: TGTGCCACCAGTGATCCCCTTCTGACAGGACAGGATGGCTACACCTTC; CDR3 protein: CATSDPLLTGQDGYTF
D gene: -; clone size: -; V gene: TRBV6-2/TRBV6-3; J gene: TRBJ1-6; CDR3 DNA: TGTGCCAGCAGTTACCGACAGTTACTACCCCTCCACTTT; CDR3 protein: CASSYRQLLPLHF
D gene: -; clone size: -; V gene: TRBV5-5; J gene: TRBJ2-2; CDR3 DNA: TGTGCCAGCAGCTTAAGGGGGGATGGCCGAACCTGGGAGCTGTTTTTT; CDR3 protein: CASSLRGDGRTWELFF
D gene: TRBD1; clone size: -; V gene: TRBV4-1; J gene: TRBJ1-1; CDR3 DNA: TGCGCCAGCAGCCCGACAGGGGGCGCGGGGGAAGCTTTCTTT; CDR3 protein: CASSPTGGAGEAFF
D gene: -; clone size: -; V gene: TRBV29-1; J gene: TRBJ1-1; CDR3 DNA: TGCAGCGCCGAGGGGAGTTACACTGAAGCTTTCTTT; CDR3 protein: CSAEGSYTEAFF
D gene: -; clone size: -; V gene: TRBV13; J gene: TRBJ1-4; CDR3 DNA: TGTGCCAGCAGCGGAGGGCCAACGCGATCGGCACTGTTTTTT; CDR3 protein: CASSGGPTRSALFF
D gene: TRBD1; clone size: -; V gene: TRBV5-1; J gene: TRBJ2-7; CDR3 DNA: TGCGCCAGCAGCTCTCACGGACAGGGTAACTACGAGCAGTACTTC; CDR3 protein: CASSSHGQGNYEQYF
D gene: TRBD1; clone size: -; V gene: TRBV19; J gene: TRBJ1-5; CDR3 DNA: TGTGCCAGTAGTACGACACAGGGGAACCTCAATCAGCCCCAGCATTTT; CDR3 protein: CASSTTQGNLNQPQHF
D gene: -; clone size: -; V gene: TRBV10-3; J gene: TRBJ1-6; CDR3 DNA: TGTGCCATCAGGCCGGACAAAGGAAATAATTCACCCCTCCACTTT; CDR3 protein: CAIRPDKGNNSPLHF
D gene: TRBD2; clone size: -; V gene: TRBV7-2; J gene: TRBJ2-5; CDR3 DNA: TGTGCCAGCAGCTTAAGGTCGGGGGGGGAGACCCAGTACTTC; CDR3 protein: CASSLRSGGETQYF
D gene: TRBD1; clone size: -; V gene: TRBV4-2; J gene: TRBJ1-4; CDR3 DNA: TGTGCCAGCAGCCAAGATTCCGGGACAGGTTCTGAAAAACTGTTTTTT; CDR3 protein: CASSQDSGTGSEKLFF
D gene: TRBD1; clone size: -; V gene: TRBV4-3; J gene: TRBJ2-2; CDR3 DNA: TGCGCCAGCAGCGGTATTACTCCCGGGACAGGGGGCACCGGGGAGCTGTTTTTT; CDR3 protein: CASSGITPGTGGTGELFF
D gene: -; clone size: -; V gene: TRBV7-3; J gene: TRBJ1-6; CDR3 DNA: TGTGCCAGCAGCTTAGACAGAAGCGAAAATTCACCCCTCCACTTT; CDR3 protein: CASSLDRSENSPLHF
D gene: -; clone size: -; V gene: TRBV19; J gene: TRBJ1-4; CDR3 DNA: TGTGCCAGTAGTATCCAGGGTGGTGAAAAACTGTTTTTT; CDR3 protein: CASSIQGGEKLFF
D gene: -; clone size: few; V gene: TRBV19; J gene: TRBJ1-1; CDR3 DNA: TGTGCCAGCAGCCCACAGGGTTTTGAAGCTTTCTTT; CDR3 protein: CASSPQGFEAFF
D gene: -; clone size: -; V gene: TRBV7-9; J gene: TRBJ1-1; CDR3 DNA: TGTGCCAGCAGCCGGGCGGCCACTGAAGCTTTCTTT; CDR3 protein: CASSRAATEAFF
D gene: TRBD2; clone size: -; V gene: TRBV24-1; J gene: TRBJ2-1; CDR3 DNA: TGTGCCACCAGTGATCCAAGCGGGGGGGCCTACAATGAGCAGTTCTTC; CDR3 protein: CATSDPSGGAYNEQFF
D gene: -; clone size: -; V gene: TRBV7-9; J gene: TRBJ1-5; CDR3 DNA: TGTGCCAGCAGCTTAGACGGGGGTCGGCCCCAGCATTTT; CDR3 protein: CASSLDGGRPQHF
D gene: -; clone size: -; V gene: TRBV7-2; J gene: TRBJ1-3; CDR3 DNA: TGTGCCAGCAGCCCTCGCGAGTATTTAGGAAACACCATATATTTT; CDR3 protein: CASSPREYLGNTIYF
D gene: -; clone size: -; V gene: TRBV18; J gene: TRBJ1-1; CDR3 DNA: TGTGCCAGCTCCTTAGGCAGTAACACTGAAGCTTTCTTT; CDR3 protein: CASSLGSNTEAFF
D gene: -; clone size: -; V gene: TRBV14; J gene: TRBJ1-4; CDR3 DNA: TGTGCCAGCAGCCTCCGGGGGCAAGCTAATGAAAAACTGTTTTTT; CDR3 protein: CASSLRGQANEKLFF
D gene: -; clone size: -; V gene: TRBV6-6; J gene: TRBJ1-1; CDR3 DNA: TGTGCCAGCAGTTACGAGGGAAGTGACGCTTTCTTT; CDR3 protein: CASSYEGSDAFF
D gene: -; clone size: -; V gene: TRBV28; J gene: TRBJ1-5; CDR3 DNA: TGTGCCAGCACCAGCGGCAATCAGCCCCAGCATTTT; CDR3 protein: CASTSGNQPQHF
D gene: -; clone size: -; V gene: TRBV2; J gene: TRBJ1-5; CDR3 DNA: TGTGCCAGCAGTGAACGCAGGAGCAATCAGCCCCAGCATTTT; CDR3 protein: CASSERRSNQPQHF
D gene: TRBD2; clone size: -; V gene: TRBV4-2; J gene: TRBJ2-3; CDR3 DNA: TGTGCCAGCAGCCCCCGAGCGGGGGGAGACACAGATACGCAGTATTTT; CDR3 protein: CASSPRAGGDTDTQYF
D gene: -; clone size: -; V gene: TRBV5-6; J gene: TRBJ2-7; CDR3 DNA: TGTGCCAGCAGGTTCCGGGACGGACCCTACGAGCAGTACTTC; CDR3 protein: CASRFRDGPYEQYF
D gene: TRBD1; clone size: -; V gene: TRBV28; J gene: TRBJ1-1; CDR3 DNA: TGTGCCAGCAGTCTGGGACAGGGAGGGGTGGGCACTGAAGCTTTCTTT; CDR3 protein: CASSLGQGGVGTEAFF
D gene: -; clone size: -; V gene: TRBV2; J gene: TRBJ1-2; CDR3 DNA: TGTGCCAGCTGGACGGGGGACTATGGCTACACCTTC; CDR3 protein: CASWTGDYGYTF
D gene: TRBD1; clone size: -; V gene: TRBV5-4; J gene: TRBJ1-2; CDR3 DNA: TGTGCCAGCAGAGGACAGGCGACAGGCTACACCTTC; CDR3 protein: CASRGQATGYTF
D gene: TRBD2; clone size: -; V gene: TRBV29-1; J gene: TRBJ2-3; CDR3 DNA: TGCAGCGTTGTACTGACTAGCGGGGAGACAGATACGCAGTATTTT; CDR3 protein: CSVVLTSGETDTQYF
D gene: -; clone size: -; V gene: TRBV6-5; J gene: TRBJ1-1; CDR3 DNA: TGTGCCAGCAGTACCCGGGACAACACTGAAGCTTTCTTT; CDR3 protein: CASSTRDNTEAFF
D gene: -; clone size: -; V gene: TRBV7-2; J gene: TRBJ1-4; CDR3 DNA: TGTGCCAGCAGCCTCACCTGGGGCCTTAATGAAAAACTGTTTTTT; CDR3 protein: CASSLTWGLNEKLFF
D gene: TRBD2; clone size: once; V gene: TRBV7-2; J gene: TRBJ2-3; CDR3 DNA: TGTGCCAGCAGCCCTTGGACTAGCGGGACCACTGGAGATACGCAGTATTTT; CDR3 protein: CASSPWTSGTTGDTQYF